Below, 23 T cell receptor beta chains from the same sample are listed, as sequenced in a study of CD8 T cells in ankylosing spondylitis. Study findings and constraints: Among TCR beta sequences, a motif of several highly homologous variants appeared characteristic of ankylosing spondylitis blood.

These receptors' antigens are unknown. A single record per CDR3 protein comes from TCRdb applying MiXCR to the 5' RACE reads. The repertoire holds about 500,000 distinct CDR3 sequences, with roughly 13% as singletons. What was sequenced was blood, either unsorted or a sorted T cell fraction (not recorded which). The receptor source for this set is a male donor with ankylosing spondylitis.

This clonotype has just a few counts. The chain employs TRBV3-1 and TRBJ1-2, with 8 bases aligning to TRBD1. The CDR3 extends over 17 amino acids. Germline CDR1 LGHDT, CDR2 YNNKEL (reference sequence). J lost 4 bases, V lost 0 bases, and 10 bases had no gene match. CDR3 region: CASSQDASGTGGYGYTF. CDR3 coding DNA: TGTGCCAGCAGCCAAGATGCCTCCGGGACAGGAGGCTATGGCTACACCTTC. Supplemented by reference TRBV3-1 and TRBJ1-2, the full variable domain reads DTAVSQTPKYLVTQMGNDKSIKCEQNLGHDTMYWYKQDSKKFLKIMFSYNNKELIINETVPNRFSPKSPDKAHLNLHINSLELGDSAVYFCASSQDASGTGGYGYTFGSGTRLTVV.

J is TRBJ2-5 and V is TRBV19, with TRBD1 matching 11 bases. The germline gives CDR1 LNHDA, CDR2 SQIVND (reference sequence). V shed 5 bases and J 2 bases; nucleotides not matched to a gene: 4. This CDR3 region has 15 residues. The CDR3 DNA reads as TGTGCCAGTAGTCGGACAGGGGGCGCGCAAGAGACCCAGTACTTC. It specifies CASSRTGGAQETQYF.

This clonotype was seen repeatedly, ten times or more. This chain joins TRBV11-2 and TRBJ2-5; 9 positions match TRBD1. CDR1 and CDR2 from the germline V gene are SGHAT and FQNNGV. CDR3 length equals 15 residues. V was clipped by 1 base and J by 5 bases; unmatched bases: 5. CDR3: CASSLGDRDFETQYF. In DNA, the CDR3 is TGTGCCAGCAGCTTAGGGGACAGGGATTTTGAGACCCAGTACTTC.

This clonotype was picked up a small number of times. The V call is TRBV7-8, the J call TRBJ2-1, with a possible D match to TRBD1 (6 bases). The V gene's germline CDR1 is SGHVS and CDR2 FQNEAQ. The CDR3 totals 17 residues. V dropped 4 bases and J dropped 0 bases, with 16 bases sitting between them. As DNA, the CDR3 is TGTGCCAGCAGCTCGCGACCGGGACACCGCTCCTACAATGAGCAGTTCTTC. Translated, it gives CASSSRPGHRSYNEQFF.

This clonotype has just a few counts. A much bigger clone sits one base away, suggesting this may be a read error. The chain joins TRBV11-1 to TRBJ2-7; D is undetermined. There are 13 residues in the CDR3. Germline CDR1 SGHAT, CDR2 FQDESV (reference sequence). V lost 5 bases and J 0 bases, leaving 8 bases between the germline ends. The CDR3 DNA is TGTGCCAGCAGCCCCCTGAGCTCCTACGAGCAGTACGTC. This encodes CASSPLSSYEQYV.

This clonotype was observed a handful of times. The J gene is TRBJ1-1, the V gene TRBV5-1; 8 bases align to TRBD1. CDR3 length: 15 amino acids. In germline, CDR1 is SGHRS, CDR2 YFSETQ. The V and J ends lost 0 bases and 12 bases, in that order; junction bases with no gene match: 13. This chain's CDR3 is CASSLAGGQASATFF. CDR3 in DNA: TGCGCCAGCAGCTTGGCCGGGGGACAGGCGTCGGCGACTTTCTTT.

V usage is TRBV9 and J usage is TRBJ2-1; the match to TRBD1 covers 8 bases. The CDR3 loop spans 16 amino acids. V lost 4 bases and J lost 3; bases outside the gene matches: 9. The germline V gene has CDR1 SGDLS and CDR2 YYNGEE. In DNA, the CDR3 is TGTGCCAGCAGCCATTCCGGACAGGGATTCTACAATGAGCAGTTCTTC. This codes for CASSHSGQGFYNEQFF.

This clonotype was counted a few times. The V call is TRBV4-1, the J call TRBJ2-5, with 11 bases matching TRBD1. Looked up from germline, CDR1 is MGHRA and CDR2 is YSYEKL. This CDR3 has 16 amino acids. V lost 0 bases and J lost 3; bases outside the gene matches: 3. CDR3 bases: TGCGCCAGCAGCCAAGAGGGACAGGGGGTGGAAGAGACCCAGTACTTC. Amino acids: CASSQEGQGVEETQYF.

The V call is TRBV11-2, the J call TRBJ2-5; D ambiguous. Germline CDR1 reads SGHAT; CDR2 reads FQNNGV. V was clipped by 0 bases and J by 4 bases, with 15 bases between them. The CDR3 has 16 residues. The CDR3, as DNA: TGTGCCAGCAGCTTAGAACTCGGGCCCCTTGGAGAGACCCAGTACTTC. This codes for CASSLELGPLGETQYF.

V is TRBV10-2 and J is TRBJ2-1; D is perhaps TRBD2 (5 bases). V was pared by 6 bases and J by 1 base, with 7 bases between. CDR3 length: 13 residues. Germline V gene data show CDR1 as WSHSY and CDR2 as SAAADI. The CDR3 DNA reads as TGCGCCAGCAGAGGAGGTTCCTACAATGAGCAGTTCTTC. Its translation is CASRGGSYNEQFF.

This clonotype appeared a few times. J is TRBJ2-3 and V is TRBV10-3, with 9 bases fitting TRBD2. CDR3 length equals 17 residues. In germline, CDR1 is ENHRY, CDR2 SYGVKD. With V trimmed by 0 bases and J by 3 bases, 7 bases remained unmatched. The CDR3 DNA is TGTGCCATCAGTGAGTCATGGGTAGCGGGAGTTACAGATACGCAGTATTTT. Its protein is CAISESWVAGVTDTQYF.

This clonotype was seen a few times. The chain couples TRBV7-2 to TRBJ2-3; 8 bases align to TRBD2. V shed 8 bases and J 2 bases; nucleotides not matched to a gene: 9. This CDR3 is 15 amino acids long. Germline V gives CDR1 SGHTA, CDR2 FQGNSA. CDR3 coding DNA: TGTGCCAGCGCCGTCCAGCGGGGGTACACAGATACGCAGTATTTT. As protein: CASAVQRGYTDTQYF.

This clonotype was recorded a few times. V usage is TRBV5-1 and J usage is TRBJ2-7; 8 bases are a match to TRBD2. The ends lost 0 bases at V and 9 bases at J; junction bases unmatched: 11. This CDR3 comprises 15 residues. Germline V CDR1 and CDR2: SGHRS, YFSETQ. The CDR3 reads CASSLVGGRPSRQYF. CDR3 nucleotide sequence: TGCGCCAGCAGCTTGGTTGGCGGGAGGCCGTCTAGGCAGTACTTC. The variable domain in full, completed from reference TRBV5-1 and TRBJ2-7, reads KAGVTQTPRYLIKTRGQQVTLSCSPISGHRSVSWYQQTPGQGLQFLFEYFSETQRNKGNFPGRFSGRQFSNSRSEMNVSTLELGDSALYLCASSLVGGRPSRQYFGPGTRLTVT.

The chain has TRBV20-1 and TRBJ2-5, with a tentative D call TRBD2 (7 bases). Germline CDR1 is DFQATT and CDR2 is SNEGSKA (reference sequence). The CDR3 loop spans 14 amino acids. Trimming left V 0 bases short and J 5 bases short, with 13 bases between. CDR3 in DNA: TGCAGTGCTAGAGACGGGGGGCACGGGGAGACCCAGTACTTC. Protein product: CSARDGGHGETQYF.

In DNA, the CDR3 is TGTGCCAGCTCACGCAGGACAGGGGGTAGTGATGAGCAGTTCTTC. Its protein product is CASSRRTGGSDEQFF. The chain combines TRBV18 with TRBJ2-1, with 10 bases fitting TRBD1. Germline V lookup: CDR1 KGHSH, CDR2 LQKENI. The CDR3 consists of 15 residues. V dropped 4 bases and J dropped 8; count of bases not matched to a gene: 8.

This clonotype was found many times. V is TRBV12-3 or TRBV12-4 and J is TRBJ1-1, with D unresolved. V lost 5 bases to trimming and J lost 6 bases, with 7 bases between them. The CDR3 sequence is 11 residues long. CDR3 region: CASSLGAEAFF. In nucleotides, the CDR3 is TGTGCCAGCAGTCTAGGAGCTGAAGCTTTCTTT.

The chain has TRBV15 and TRBJ1-1; possibly TRBD1 for D (5 bases). The V end was cut by 4 bases, the J end by 1 base, with 7 bases between. Germline CDR1 is LNHNV and CDR2 is YYDKDF (reference sequence). CDR3 size: 13 residues. The CDR3 DNA is TGTGCCACCAGCATTACAGGGAACACTGAAGCTTTCTTT. Translating gives CATSITGNTEAFF.

This clonotype showed up many times. This chain links TRBV10-3 with TRBJ2-7; 11 bases are a match to TRBD2. Germline CDR1 ENHRY, CDR2 SYGVKD. This CDR3 comprises 15 residues. J was trimmed by 3 bases and V by 6 bases; bases with no gene match: 7. CDR3 in amino acids: CAIREASGGSYEQYF. CDR3 in DNA: TGTGCCATCAGGGAGGCTAGCGGGGGGAGCTACGAGCAGTACTTC.

Ten or more counts support this clonotype. The genes are TRBV5-1 and TRBJ2-2; D is uncertain. Germline assignment: CDR1 SGHRS and CDR2 YFSETQ. Trimming took 0 bases from V and 10 from J, leaving 7 bases between them. This CDR3 comprises 12 residues. This chain's CDR3 is CASSLVAEELFF. As DNA, the CDR3 is TGCGCCAGCAGCTTGGTAGCTGAGGAGCTGTTTTTT.

The chain joins TRBV9 to TRBJ2-3, with no clear D. From germline, CDR1 is SGDLS and CDR2 YYNGEE. The CDR3 extends over 15 amino acids. V was pared by 0 bases and J by 1 base, with 9 bases between. CDR3 DNA: TGTGCCAGCAGCGTAGCTATGGTGGGCACAGATACGCAGTATTTT. This translates into CASSVAMVGTDTQYF.

In its sample, this clonotype was seen a few times. This CDR3 is CASSLRSGWGGEQFF. For the CDR3, the DNA is TGTGCCAGCAGCTTAAGAAGCGGGTGGGGGGGTGAGCAGTTCTTC. The chain recombines TRBV7-9 with TRBJ2-1; 7 nucleotides agree with TRBD2. The CDR3 sequence is 15 residues long. V gave up 2 bases and J gave up 9 bases; unmatched junction bases: 10. CDR1 is SEHNR, CDR2 FQNEAQ, per germline (reference sequence).

In its sample, this clonotype was seen a few times. The V call is TRBV27, the J call TRBJ2-6; D gene ambiguous. Trimming took 5 bases from V and 2 from J, leaving 7 bases between them. In germline, CDR1 is MNHEY, CDR2 SMNVEV (reference sequence). The CDR3 consists of 14 residues. The CDR3 coding sequence is TGTGCCAGCAGTCCCGGGCCTGGGGCCAACGTCCTGACTTTC. The encoded protein is CASSPGPGANVLTF. Full variable domain (missing parts from reference TRBV27 and TRBJ2-6): EAQVTQNPRYLITVTGKKLTVTCSQNMNHEYMSWYRQDPGLGLRQIYYSMNVEVTDKGDVPEGYKVSRKEKRNFPLILESPSPNQTSLYFCASSPGPGANVLTFGAGSRLTVL.

J is TRBJ2-7 and V is TRBV10-3; TRBD1 matches at 7 bases. The J segment lost 3 bases and the V segment lost 2 bases, leaving 4 bases of the junction unmatched. The germline CDR1 and CDR2 sequences are ENHRY and SYGVKD. CDR3 length equals 14 residues. This CDR3 is CAISEGTVYYEQYF. The CDR3 DNA reads TGTGCCATCAGTGAGGGGACAGTCTACTACGAGCAGTACTTC.